The next 28 T cell receptor beta chains were all read from a single sample in a study of blood T cell repertoires in COVID-19. TCRdb's table, derived via immunoSEQ multiplex PCR, lists solely in-frame clones and lacks some. The sample contains around 190,000 clones, around 80% of which appear only once. What was sequenced was peripheral blood. The source of these receptors is a human donor in a cohort sampled during active COVID-19.

V and J are TRBV6-5 and TRBJ1-1; tentatively, D is TRBD1 (5 bases). V lost 8 bases, J lost 1 base, and 14 bases lay in between. Germline CDR1 and CDR2: MNHEY and SVGAGI. This CDR3 has 14 amino acids. The CDR3 DNA follows: TGTGCCAGCTACAGGACACGTTGGAACACTGAAGCTTTCTTT. It specifies CASYRTRWNTEAFF.

The V gene is TRBV20-1, the J gene TRBJ2-3, with 8 bases aligning to TRBD2. The CDR3 loop spans 15 amino acids. In germline, CDR1 is DFQATT, CDR2 SNEGSKA (reference sequence). The ends lost 3 bases at V and 3 bases at J; junction bases unmatched: 8. DNA for the CDR3: TGCAGTGCTAGTAAGACTAGCGATGGAACAGATACGCAGTATTTT. It encodes CSASKTSDGTDTQYF.

The rearrangement links TRBV10-3 to TRBJ2-6, with D tentatively TRBD2 (6 bases). Germline CDR1 reads ENHRY; CDR2 reads SYGVKD. Between the trimmed V and J ends, which lost 10 bases and 2 bases, there was a span of 12 bases. The CDR3 spans 14 residues. DNA of the CDR3: TGTGCCAGTAGGGGAGGTCCTGGGGCCAACGTCCTGACTTTC. It yields the protein CASRGGPGANVLTF.

The chain uses TRBV7-3 and TRBJ2-3; D perhaps matches TRBD2 (7 bases). CDR3 length: 14 amino acids. Germline CDR1 reads SGHTA; CDR2 reads FQGTGA. V was pared by 0 bases and J by 4 bases, with 8 bases between. CDR3 DNA: TGTGCCAGCAGCTTAACGGGGGGGCCAGATACGCAGTATTTT. Translated: CASSLTGGPDTQYF.

This clone showed up just once. This chain connects TRBV10-3 to TRBJ1-2, with TRBD1 identical over 7 bases. There are 13 residues in the CDR3. J lost 7 bases, V lost 6 bases, and 8 bases had no gene match. Germline V CDR1 and CDR2: ENHRY, SYGVKD. The CDR3 sequence is CAIRPDRVGGYTF. The CDR3 DNA reads as TGTGCCATCAGACCCGACAGGGTTGGTGGCTACACCTTC.

This chain connects TRBV6-5 to TRBJ2-1; 9 bases map to TRBD1. The germline gives CDR1 MNHEY, CDR2 SVGAGI. Trimming removed 6 bases from V and 12 bases from J; junction bases left unmatched: 12. The CDR3 contains 14 residues. In DNA, the CDR3 is TGTGCCAGCAGGCGCATGGACAGGGGAAAGGGGCAGTTCTTC. Residues: CASRRMDRGKGQFF.

The chain uses TRBV7-3 and TRBJ2-7, with 11 bases aligning to TRBD2. J lost 2 bases, V lost 4 bases, and 4 bases had no gene match. Germline assignment: CDR1 SGHTA and CDR2 FQGTGA. This CDR3 has 15 residues. DNA of the CDR3: TGTGCCAGCAGCTGTCGTAGCGGGAGGGCCTACGAGCAGTACTTC. Its translation is CASSCRSGRAYEQYF.

The rearrangement joins TRBV7-6 to TRBJ2-5; 13 nucleotides align to TRBD2. Trimming cost V 1 base and J 5 bases; bases outside gene matches: 13. The CDR3 extends over 19 amino acids. The germline V gene has CDR1 SGHVS and CDR2 FNYEAQ. The CDR3 region has the DNA TGTGCCAGCAGCTTAGTTTGGAGGACCGGGACTAGCGGGGCGGAGACCCAGTACTTC. Its protein product is CASSLVWRTGTSGAETQYF. The full variable domain, rest sourced from reference TRBV7-6 and TRBJ2-5, is GAGVSQSPRYKVTKRGQDVALRCDPISGHVSLYWYRQALGQGPEFLTYFNYEAQQDKSGLPNDRFSAERPEGSISTLTIQRTEQRDSAMYRCASSLVWRTGTSGAETQYFGPGTRLLVL.

The J gene is TRBJ1-6, the V gene TRBV7-3; 7 nucleotides agree with TRBD1. CDR3 length: 15 amino acids. Per the germline V gene, CDR1 is SGHTA and CDR2 is FQGTGA. The V and J ends lost 4 bases and 9 bases, in that order; junction bases with no gene match: 9. CDR3 amino acids: CASSSTGTALSPLHF. CDR3 DNA: TGTGCCAGCAGCTCCACCGGGACAGCTCTTTCACCCCTCCACTTT.

The V gene is TRBV3-1 (or the pseudogene TRBV3-2), the J gene TRBJ2-7; TRBD2 matches 7 bases. The CDR3 loop spans 15 amino acids. Losses at the gene ends were 2 bases for V and 0 bases for J; bases not matched to a gene: 4. Germline V gene sequence: CDR1 LGHDT, CDR2 YNNKEL (reference sequence). Here the CDR3 reads CASSQTAGYSYEQYF. As DNA, the CDR3 is TGTGCCAGCAGCCAAACAGCGGGGTACTCCTACGAGCAGTACTTC.

CDR3 DNA sequence: TGTGCCAGCAGTCGACTACTCCTCAGGGCTAGCGGGGGGCCAGATACGCAGTATTTT. Amino acids: CASSRLLLRASGGPDTQYF. V and J are TRBV14 and TRBJ2-3, with 11 bases aligning to TRBD2. V lost 6 bases, J lost 4 bases, and 18 bases stayed unmatched. This CDR3 has 19 amino acids. Germline lookup yields CDR1 SGHDN and CDR2 FVKESK.

This clone has just a few counts. V gene TRBV2 combines with J gene TRBJ1-4, with 7 nucleotides matching TRBD1. This CDR3 has 13 residues. The J segment lost 7 bases and the V segment lost 8 bases, leaving 7 bases of the junction unmatched. Germline CDR1 reads SNHLY; CDR2 reads FYNNEI. The CDR3 region is CASARQGFEKLFF. The CDR3 region has the DNA TGTGCCAGCGCTAGACAGGGTTTTGAAAAACTGTTTTTT.

The J gene is TRBJ1-6, the V gene TRBV5-4, with 7 nucleotides matching TRBD1. The CDR3 length is 17 residues. Germline trimming cut 0 bases from V and 7 bases from J; bases unmatched to any gene: 10. Germline CDR1 is SGHNT and CDR2 is YYREEE (reference sequence). The CDR3: CASSLEGATVANSPLHF. DNA of the CDR3: TGTGCCAGCAGCTTGGAGGGGGCCACAGTGGCAAATTCACCCCTCCACTTT.

This rearrangement joins TRBV2 to TRBJ1-1; tentatively, D is TRBD1 (6 bases). The CDR3 loop spans 11 amino acids. Germline-derived CDR1 and CDR2 are SNHLY and FYNNEI. V shed 6 bases and J shed 10 bases, with 12 bases lying between them. Here the CDR3 reads CASSLQGTAFF. Written as DNA, the CDR3 is TGTGCCAGCAGCCTACAGGGAACAGCTTTCTTT.

The rearrangement links TRBV11-3 to TRBJ2-3; 9 bases fit TRBD1. This CDR3 has 15 residues. Per the germline V gene, CDR1 is SGHNT and CDR2 is YENEEA. The V segment lost 1 base and the J segment 3 bases; nucleotides outside the gene matches: 2. CDR3: CASSLGGQGTDTQYF. The CDR3 nucleotides are TGTGCCAGCAGCTTAGGTGGACAGGGGACAGATACGCAGTATTTT.

In DNA form, the CDR3 reads TGTGCCAGTAGTATCGGGGGGATCTCTCAGCCCCAGCATTTT. Its protein is CASSIGGISQPQHF. This chain joins TRBV19 and TRBJ1-5, with TRBD1 as a possible D gene (5 bases). The CDR3 runs to 14 residues. The V gene lost 3 bases and the J gene lost 6 bases, with 12 bases spanning the gap. CDR1 LNHDA and CDR2 SQIVND come from the germline V gene (reference sequence). Using reference TRBV19 and TRBJ1-5 for the parts outside the CDR3, the full variable domain is DGGITQSPKYLFRKEGQNVTLSCEQNLNHDAMYWYRQDPGQGLRLIYYSQIVNDFQKGDIAEGYSVSREKKESFPLTVTSAQKNPTAFYLCASSIGGISQPQHFGDGTRLSIL.

The V call is TRBV2, the J call TRBJ1-1, with TRBD1 as a possible D gene (5 bases). Germline assignment: CDR1 SNHLY and CDR2 FYNNEI. The CDR3 is 12 amino acids. Trimming took off 8 bases at V and 5 bases at J, with 12 bases between the two ends. CDR3 in amino acids: CASWGRRTEAFF. Here the CDR3 DNA reads TGTGCCAGCTGGGGGAGGCGGACTGAAGCTTTCTTT.

The rearrangement links TRBV7-9 to TRBJ2-5, with D possibly matching TRBD2 (5 bases). CDR1 is SEHNR and CDR2 is FQNEAQ in the germline V gene (reference sequence). Trimming stripped 5 bases from V and 2 bases from J, with 15 bases between. The CDR3 totals 15 residues. The CDR3 DNA is TGTGCCAGCAGCCCGGCGGGCCTGTCGCAAGAGACCCAGTACTTC. Translation: CASSPAGLSQETQYF.

In its sample, this clone was seen a few times. V gene TRBV5-1 combines with J gene TRBJ2-7; D uncertain. The V gene lost 3 bases and the J gene lost 5 bases, with 12 bases spanning the gap. The CDR3 has 13 amino acids. Germline loops: CDR1 SGHRS, CDR2 YFSETQ. DNA of the CDR3: TGCGCCAGCAGCTCTGCCGCGGTTCACGAGCAGTACTTC. Translation gives CASSSAAVHEQYF.

This rearrangement joins TRBV6-5 to TRBJ1-2; D not resolved. The CDR3 has 13 amino acids. The V end lost 6 bases, the J end lost 2 bases, and 10 bases lay between the germline ends. Germline CDR1 and CDR2: MNHEY and SVGAGI. In DNA, the CDR3 is TGTGCCAGCAGAACCCAGATAAACTATGGCTACACCTTC. Translating it yields CASRTQINYGYTF.

The chain recombines TRBV7-9 with TRBJ1-2, with D possibly matching TRBD1 (6 bases). Between the trimmed V and J ends, which lost 1 base and 0 bases, there was a span of 15 bases. The CDR3 has 17 residues. Germline V gene lookup returns CDR1 SEHNR and CDR2 FQNEAQ (reference sequence). CDR3 DNA sequence: TGTGCCAGCAGCTTAGTGGACAGATCCTCCACTAACTATGGCTACACCTTC. Translating gives CASSLVDRSSTNYGYTF.

The J gene is TRBJ2-7, the V gene TRBV5-1; 11 nucleotides match TRBD1. Trimming cost V 3 bases and J 4 bases; bases outside gene matches: 9. Germline V gives CDR1 SGHRS, CDR2 YFSETQ. This CDR3 spans 16 amino acids. This CDR3 reads CASSSGQGAIGYEQYF. The CDR3 DNA reads TGCGCCAGCAGCTCCGGACAGGGGGCGATCGGTTACGAGCAGTACTTC.

This clone was detected ten times or more. One end of the junction is discordant with germline, which a read error may explain. The V call is TRBV3-1 (or the pseudogene TRBV3-2), the J call TRBJ2-6; TRBD1 matches 7 bases. The CDR3 spans 13 residues. The V gene's germline CDR1 is LGHDT and CDR2 YNNKEL (reference sequence). CDR3: CASSPGQKNALTF. The CDR3 coding sequence is TGTGCCAGCAGCCCGGGACAGAAAAACGCCCTGACTTTC.

The CDR3 coding sequence is TGCGCCAGCAGCTGGATTACAGGGGTGAGGTACGAGCAGTACTTC. This codes for CASSWITGVRYEQYF. The chain carries TRBV5-1 and TRBJ2-7, with TRBD1 matching 7 bases. The CDR3 extends over 15 amino acids. CDR1 SGHRS and CDR2 YFSETQ come from the germline V gene. Trimming took 3 bases from V and 4 from J; bases not matched to a gene: 10.

This chain connects TRBV20-1 to TRBJ2-3; maybe TRBD2 (6 bases). The CDR3 runs to 14 residues. CDR1 and CDR2 (germline): DFQATT, SNEGSKA (reference sequence). The V end lost 3 bases, the J end lost 2 bases, and 12 bases lay between the germline ends. The CDR3 DNA is TGCAGTGCTAGTCCTACGGGGGTCACAGATACGCAGTATTTT. Translating it yields CSASPTGVTDTQYF.

The gene calls are TRBV5-6 and TRBJ2-5; TRBD2 aligns across 13 bases. J was trimmed by 4 bases and V by 4 bases; bases with no gene match: 7. The CDR3 extends over 16 amino acids. Germline CDR1 reads SGHDT; CDR2 reads YYEEEE. CDR3 in amino acids: CASSTRTSGGPETQYF. The DNA for the CDR3 is TGTGCCAGCAGCACTCGGACTAGCGGGGGCCCAGAGACCCAGTACTTC.

V gene TRBV2 combines with J gene TRBJ2-5, with 9 bases identical to TRBD2. The CDR3 has 14 amino acids. Germline CDR1 is SNHLY and CDR2 is FYNNEI. V shed 3 bases, J shed 4 bases, and the junction held 3 bases outside the gene matches. The CDR3: CASSEDSGGETQYF. The CDR3 nucleotides read TGTGCCAGCAGTGAGGATAGCGGGGGAGAGACCCAGTACTTC.

The chain combines TRBV29-1 with TRBJ2-3, with a possible D match to TRBD2 (6 bases). This CDR3 has 14 amino acids. In germline, CDR1 is SQVTM, CDR2 ANQGSEA. The germline V and J ends were trimmed by 5 bases and 4 bases, with 16 bases remaining between them. Here the CDR3 reads CSVFGGKGSDTQYF. CDR3 DNA sequence: TGCAGCGTTTTTGGAGGGAAGGGTTCAGATACGCAGTATTTT.